The entry below describes one T cell receptor beta chain. Its cognate antigen is unknown. These data belong to a study of T-cell memory formation after mild COVID-19. General study results and limits: Memory from before infection featured some responding clones, which suggests cross-reactive memory joined. The main location of contracting CD4+ clones was CM and EM, and that of contracting CD8+ clones was EMRA.

Amplification by 5'RACE using constant-segment primers produced TCR alpha and TCR beta cDNA libraries that carried sample barcodes and UMIs. TCRdb itself ran the 5' RACE reads through MiXCR, one entry per CDR3 protein. The table includes about 360,000 distinct CDR3 sequences, approximately 13% detected once. In germline, CDR1 is MNHEY, CDR2 SMNVEV (reference sequence). The CDR3 runs 15 residues. V was cut by 5 bases and J by 4 bases, with 18 bases left in between. The chain joins TRBV27 to TRBJ2-7, with D tentatively TRBD1 (6 bases). The sequence was collected from a man aged 18 to 35 who had mild COVID-19 (a few samples of this study predate the infection). Cell type and time point are not known. The specimen sequenced was PBMCs or a T cell subset sorted from them (not recorded which). The CDR3 sequence is CASSKYPGQTYEQYF. CDR3 DNA sequence: TGTGCCAGCAGTAAATACCCAGGACAGACTTACGAGCAGTACTTC.